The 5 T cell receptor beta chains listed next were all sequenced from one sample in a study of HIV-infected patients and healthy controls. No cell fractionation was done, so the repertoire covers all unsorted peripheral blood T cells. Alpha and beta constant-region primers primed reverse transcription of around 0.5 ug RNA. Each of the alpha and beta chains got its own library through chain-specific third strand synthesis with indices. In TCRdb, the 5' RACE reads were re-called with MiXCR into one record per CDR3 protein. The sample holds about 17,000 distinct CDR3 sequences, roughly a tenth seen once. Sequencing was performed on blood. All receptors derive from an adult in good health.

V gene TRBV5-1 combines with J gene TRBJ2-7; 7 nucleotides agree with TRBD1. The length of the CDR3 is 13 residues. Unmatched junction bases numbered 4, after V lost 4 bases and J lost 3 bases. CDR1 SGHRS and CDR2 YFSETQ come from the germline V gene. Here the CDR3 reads CASSGGQDYEQYF. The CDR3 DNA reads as TGCGCCAGCAGCGGAGGACAGGACTACGAGCAGTACTTC. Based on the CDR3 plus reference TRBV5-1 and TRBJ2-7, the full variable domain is KAGVTQTPRYLIKTRGQQVTLSCSPISGHRSVSWYQQTPGQGLQFLFEYFSETQRNKGNFPGRFSGRQFSNSRSEMNVSTLELGDSALYLCASSGGQDYEQYFGPGTRLTVT.

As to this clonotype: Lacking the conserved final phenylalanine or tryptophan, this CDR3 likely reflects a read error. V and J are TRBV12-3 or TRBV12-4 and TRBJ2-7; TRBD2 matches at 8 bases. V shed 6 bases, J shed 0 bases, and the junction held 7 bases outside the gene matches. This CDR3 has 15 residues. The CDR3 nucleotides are TGTGCCAGCAGGCCAACGAGCGGGAGCTCCTACGAGCAGTACTGC. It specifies CASRPTSGSSYEQYC.

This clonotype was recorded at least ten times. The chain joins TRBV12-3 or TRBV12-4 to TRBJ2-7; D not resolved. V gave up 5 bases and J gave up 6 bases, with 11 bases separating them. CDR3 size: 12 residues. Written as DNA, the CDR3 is TGTGCCAGCAGTCCCCGTCCATCCGAGCAGTACTTC. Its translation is CASSPRPSEQYF.

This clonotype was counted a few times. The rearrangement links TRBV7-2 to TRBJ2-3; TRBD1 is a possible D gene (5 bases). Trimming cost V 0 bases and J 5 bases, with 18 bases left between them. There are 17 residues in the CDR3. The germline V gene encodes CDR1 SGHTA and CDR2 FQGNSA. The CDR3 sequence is CASSLAGQDTFGDTQYF. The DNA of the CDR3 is TGTGCCAGCAGCTTAGCGGGCCAGGACACATTCGGAGATACGCAGTATTTT.

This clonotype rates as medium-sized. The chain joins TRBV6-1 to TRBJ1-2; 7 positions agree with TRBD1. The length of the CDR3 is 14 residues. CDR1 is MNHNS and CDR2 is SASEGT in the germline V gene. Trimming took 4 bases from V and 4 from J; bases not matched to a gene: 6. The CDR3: CASSGKTGTYGYTF. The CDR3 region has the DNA TGTGCCAGCAGTGGCAAGACAGGGACCTATGGCTACACCTTC.